This T cell receptor (beta chain) was obtained from a study of T cell repertoires in cytomegalovirus infection. Study-level background: Indications came from public TCR beta signatures; they pointed to CMV infection and to a matching HLA type.

TCRdb redid the calling of the reads with MiXCR, one entry per CDR3 protein. This table has about half a million distinct CDR3 sequences, roughly a third appearing once. This clonotype was seen only a few times. What it binds is unknown. The V gene lost 4 bases and the J gene lost 3 bases, with 10 bases spanning the gap. The germline CDR1 and CDR2 sequences are SEHNR and FQNEAQ (reference sequence). This CDR3 has 13 amino acids. The sequencing here drew on cultured PBMCs, taken from culture after CMV antigen stimulation. The origin of this receptor is a human donor in good health (CMV status not recorded). Some clones in this sample may be carry-over from other donors' samples. The J gene is TRBJ2-7, the V gene TRBV7-9; a weak D match, TRBD1 (6 bases). CDR3 protein: CASSYTGYYEQYF. CDR3 nucleotide sequence: TGTGCCAGCAGCTATACAGGGTACTACGAGCAGTACTTC.